A selection of T cell receptor beta chains follows, all from one sample in a study of blood T cell repertoires in COVID-19. Profiling relied on immunoSEQ multiplex PCR, and the TCRdb table lists in-frame clones only, not all of them. The sample has some 380,000 clones, around 87% seen once; the top ten hold around 7%. Material for sequencing was peripheral blood. The receptors were sampled from a man aged 18 to 29 with active or convalescent COVID-19. The CDR3 runs from the conserved cysteine through the conserved F or W. The D gene is left open where the match is weak. Some rows mark clone size as missing; the rest say once, few, many or name a class of expanded clone.

abundance	j_gene	d_gene	v_gene	CDR3nt	CDR3aa
-	TRBJ2-5	-	TRBV2	TGTGCCAGCAGTTTGAGGGGAGGAGGGACCCAGTACTTC	CASSLRGGGTQYF
-	TRBJ2-7	-	TRBV29-1	TGCAGCGTTGAGGAGTCCACCTACGAGCAGTACTTC	CSVEESTYEQYF
-	TRBJ2-1	-	TRBV12-3/TRBV12-4	TGTGCCAGCAGTTTGCAAGTCAGTGAGCAGTTCTTC	CASSLQVSEQFF
-	TRBJ1-4	-	TRBV30	TGTGCCTGGAGTGCCCGGTGGGAAAAACTGTTTTTT	CAWSARWEKLFF
-	TRBJ2-1	TRBD1	TRBV28	TGTGCCAGCAGTTTTAGGTTTACAGGGGAACCGTTCTTC	CASSFRFTGEPFF
-	TRBJ1-6	-	TRBV28	TGTGCCAGCAGTTTTGGACAGCGTAGCTCCTATAATTCACCCCTCCACTTT	CASSFGQRSSYNSPLHF
-	TRBJ1-1	-	TRBV11-2	TGTGCCAGCAGCGTACTATTCAGGGATTCCACTGAAGCTTTCTTT	CASSVLFRDSTEAFF
-	TRBJ1-3	-	TRBV7-2	TGTGCCAGCAGCCCCCGGGTCTCTGGAAACACCATATATTTT	CASSPRVSGNTIYF
-	TRBJ2-5	TRBD1	TRBV24-1	TGTGCCAGCCAAGGGACAGAGACTCTAGAGACCCAGTACTTC	CASQGTETLETQYF
-	TRBJ2-7	TRBD1	TRBV3-1/TRBV3-2	TGTGCCAGCCACAGGACAGGGTCATCCTCCTACGAGCAGTACTTC	CASHRTGSSSYEQYF
-	TRBJ1-5	-	TRBV28	TGTGCCAGCAGGACCCAAACAGGCAATCAGCCCCAGCATTTT	CASRTQTGNQPQHF
-	TRBJ2-7	-	TRBV19	TGTGCCAGTAGTATAGGGTACGGGACACTCTCCTACGAGCAGTACTTC	CASSIGYGTLSYEQYF
-	TRBJ1-5	-	TRBV5-5	TGTGCCAGCAGCTTGGTCCGGGACACTAATCAGCCCCAGCATTTT	CASSLVRDTNQPQHF
-	TRBJ1-5	-	TRBV28	TGTGCCAGCAGGCCCAGGTCGCTGCCCCAGCATTTT	CASRPRSLPQHF
-	TRBJ2-7	-	TRBV7-2	TGTGCCAGCAGCTCCATTTCCTACGAGCAGTACTTC	CASSSISYEQYF
-	TRBJ2-5	-	TRBV28	TGTGCCAGCGGAACCTTCGGAGCGGTTGAGACCCAGTACTTC	CASGTFGAVETQYF
-	TRBJ2-5	-	TRBV14	TGTGCCAGCAGCCAAGGCGTCTGGCAGGGGTCTTGGGAGACCCAGTACTTC	CASSQGVWQGSWETQYF
-	TRBJ2-5	-	TRBV5-4	TGTGCCAGCAGCTTCCGCGGAGAAGAGACCCAGTACTTC	CASSFRGEETQYF
-	TRBJ2-3	TRBD1	TRBV15	TGTGCCACCAGCAGATTGAAGACAGGGGGCCCGGATACGCAGTATTTT	CATSRLKTGGPDTQYF
-	TRBJ2-7	TRBD2	TRBV3-1/TRBV3-2	TGTGCCAGCAGCCACCCGGGGGGGGCACGGAACTACGAGCAGTACTTC	CASSHPGGARNYEQYF
-	TRBJ1-1	-	TRBV7-2	TGTGCCAGCAGCCGGAGACAGGATTCCACTGAAGCTTTCTTT	CASSRRQDSTEAFF
-	TRBJ1-2	-	TRBV7-8	TGTGCCAGCAGCCTCCTCAACAGTTATGGCTACACCTTC	CASSLLNSYGYTF
-	TRBJ2-5	TRBD1	TRBV24-1	TGTGCCACCGGGACAGGGGGCGCGGAGACCCAGTACTTC	CATGTGGAETQYF
-	TRBJ1-5	TRBD1	TRBV6-5	TGTGCCTGCAGTTATAGAAGGGGGCTAGGGTATCAGCCCCAGCATTTT	CACSYRRGLGYQPQHF
-	TRBJ2-1	TRBD2	TRBV7-3	TGTGCCAGCAGCCAGACTAGCGGAAGGGAGCAGTTCTTC	CASSQTSGREQFF
-	TRBJ1-1	TRBD1	TRBV29-1	TGCAGCGTTCAGGGGGCGGTGATTACTTTCTTT	CSVQGAVITFF
-	TRBJ1-2	-	TRBV5-8	TGTGCCAGCAGCTTGGGTGGAGGGACTAACTATGGCTACACCTTC	CASSLGGGTNYGYTF
-	TRBJ1-3	TRBD1	TRBV7-9	TGTGCCAGCAGCCCGACAGGGGATGGAAACACCATATATTTT	CASSPTGDGNTIYF
-	TRBJ2-5	TRBD1	TRBV9	TGTGCCAGCAGCGTAGGGGTTGGGACAGAAATGGGAGAGACCCAGTACTTC	CASSVGVGTEMGETQYF
few	TRBJ1-6	-	TRBV14	TGTGCCAGCAGCCTAAATAATTCACCCCTCCACTTT	CASSLNNSPLHF